The clone carrying this TCR beta chain was seen at least ten times. The target antigen is unknown. The data were taken from a study of glioma-infiltrating T cells. Points from the study as a whole: Gliomas, especially low-grade, showed above-expected tissue-blood divergence; non-neoplastic patients showed below.

Trimming took 5 bases from V and 5 from J, leaving 10 bases between them. The CDR3 loop spans 12 amino acids. Germline lookup yields CDR1 MNHNS and CDR2 SASEGT. Amplification of TCR alpha and beta CDR3 regions from RNA used iRepertoire nested multiplex PCR. TCRdb re-called the multiplex PCR reads through MiXCR, storing one row per CDR3 protein. Among about 89,000 distinct CDR3 sequences listed, approximately 22% were seen once. The sample consisted of glioma tissue, nonneoplastic brain tissue, or PBMCs (not recorded which). This chain uses TRBV6-1 with TRBJ2-7; D gene unclear. The TCR originated in a human donor with low-grade glioma or glioblastoma, undergoing nonglioma brain surgery, or in good health (not recorded which). The CDR3 DNA reads as TGTGCCAGCAGTACTATCCGGGACGAGCAGTACTTC. This codes for CASSTIRDEQYF.